One sample yielded the 32 T cell receptor beta chains listed below, sequenced in a study of blood T cell repertoires in COVID-19. Using immunoSEQ multiplex PCR, the repertoire was profiled, and TCRdb retains in-frame clones only, with some absent. This table holds about 150,000 clones, roughly 90% found once. The sequenced material came from peripheral blood. All receptors derive from a human donor with COVID-19, enrolled during active disease. The donor label of this sample is uncertain.

The chain has TRBV4-1 and TRBJ1-3; D ambiguous. The CDR3 has 16 amino acids. Per germline, CDR1 MGHRA and CDR2 YSYEKL. Between the trimmed V and J ends, which lost 3 bases and 0 bases, there was a span of 12 bases. The DNA of the CDR3 is TGCGCCAGCAGCCATAACACCGCCGTCTCTGGAAACACCATATATTTT. Amino acid sequence: CASSHNTAVSGNTIYF.

The rearrangement uses TRBV7-2 and TRBJ2-1, with 15 bases matching TRBD2. In germline, CDR1 is SGHTA, CDR2 FQGNSA. CDR3 length equals 17 residues. V dropped 3 bases and J dropped 3; count of bases not matched to a gene: 3. CDR3 amino acids: CASSFRTSGRDYNEQFF. CDR3 sequence (DNA): TGTGCCAGCAGCTTTCGGACTAGCGGGAGGGACTACAATGAGCAGTTCTTC.

The chain joins TRBV9 to TRBJ1-4, with D possibly TRBD1 on 5 matching bases. Germline CDR1 SGDLS, CDR2 YYNGEE. V was trimmed by 4 bases and J by 5 bases, leaving 12 bases between them. The CDR3 contains 14 residues. The CDR3 spells CASSPRGGNEKLFF. The CDR3 DNA is TGTGCCAGCAGCCCACGGGGGGGGAATGAAAAACTGTTTTTT.

The chain joins TRBV10-3 to TRBJ1-3, with D unresolved. Germline CDR1 reads ENHRY; CDR2 reads SYGVKD. V shed 7 bases and J shed 0 bases, with 10 bases lying between them. The CDR3 sequence is 14 residues long. The CDR3 sequence is CAITLGPSGNTIYF. DNA for the CDR3: TGTGCCATCACCTTGGGCCCCTCTGGAAACACCATATATTTT.

This chain's CDR3 is CASNGGSPSTDTQYF. The DNA for the CDR3 is TGTGCCAGCAACGGAGGCTCCCCTAGCACAGATACGCAGTATTTT. This chain links TRBV25-1 with TRBJ2-3; D perhaps matches TRBD2 (5 bases). This CDR3 comprises 15 residues. CDR1 is MGHDK, CDR2 SYGVNS, per germline. V was clipped by 7 bases and J by 0 bases, with 14 bases between them.

The chain uses TRBV6-1 and TRBJ2-3, with D perhaps TRBD2 (5 bases). V lost 1 base and J 1 base, leaving 12 bases between the germline ends. The CDR3 covers 16 residues. Germline V gives CDR1 MNHNS, CDR2 SASEGT. CDR3 residues: CASSEGAGGRTDTQYF. The CDR3, as DNA: TGTGCCAGCAGTGAAGGGGCAGGCGGGCGCACAGATACGCAGTATTTT.

The rearrangement links TRBV2 to TRBJ2-1, with 8 bases matching TRBD1. The CDR3 sequence is 14 residues long. Germline lookup yields CDR1 SNHLY and CDR2 FYNNEI. Trimming at V came to 4 bases and at J to 5 bases, leaving 4 bases not matched to a gene. The CDR3 sequence is CASSVDRGNNEQFF. CDR3 DNA: TGTGCCAGCAGTGTTGACAGGGGAAACAATGAGCAGTTCTTC.

The rearrangement joins TRBV2 to TRBJ2-5, with TRBD2 matching 10 bases. Germline CDR1 SNHLY, CDR2 FYNNEI. This CDR3 spans 14 amino acids. V lost 3 bases, J lost 7 bases, and 5 bases stayed unmatched. This CDR3 reads CASSDPSGRGTQYF. In DNA form, the CDR3 reads TGTGCCAGCAGTGACCCTAGCGGGAGAGGGACCCAGTACTTC.

The chain employs TRBV7-9 and TRBJ1-3; 9 bases align to TRBD1. From germline, CDR1 is SEHNR and CDR2 FQNEAQ (reference sequence). V shed 5 bases, J shed 4 bases, and the junction held 6 bases outside the gene matches. CDR3 length equals 15 residues. DNA for the CDR3: TGTGCCAGCAGCACACAGGGGGCGCGAGGAAACACCATATATTTT. Its protein is CASSTQGARGNTIYF.

This clone turned up a few times. This chain connects TRBV25-1 to TRBJ2-7; possibly TRBD2 for D (6 bases). V lost 1 base, J lost 0 bases, and 7 bases lay in between. Germline loops: CDR1 MGHDK, CDR2 SYGVNS. The CDR3 length is 14 residues. The DNA for the CDR3 is TGTGCCAGCAGTGAATCTAGCGTCTCCTACGAGCAGTACTTC. This sequence encodes CASSESSVSYEQYF.

This rearrangement joins TRBV9 to TRBJ2-5; perhaps TRBD2 as D (6 bases). The V gene's germline CDR1 is SGDLS and CDR2 YYNGEE. The CDR3 is 16 amino acids. V lost 0 bases, J lost 4 bases, and 16 bases lay in between. The CDR3 region has the DNA TGTGCCAGCAGCGTAGGAGGAGCGGGCCGAGGAGAGACCCAGTACTTC. Translation gives CASSVGGAGRGETQYF.

This clone was found once. The chain carries TRBV19 and TRBJ1-3, with D uncertain. This CDR3 contains 14 residues. V shed 9 bases and J shed 2 bases, with 14 bases lying between them. In germline, CDR1 is LNHDA, CDR2 SQIVND (reference sequence). CDR3 nucleotide sequence: TGTGCCAGCCTGGGCTCCCCCGCTGGAAACACCATATATTTT. Protein sequence: CASLGSPAGNTIYF.

This chain joins TRBV19 and TRBJ2-5; the match to TRBD1 covers 7 bases. Trimming took 2 bases from V and 4 from J; bases not matched to a gene: 4. Per germline, CDR1 LNHDA and CDR2 SQIVND (reference sequence). This CDR3 contains 14 residues. The CDR3 loop is CASSITGTVETQYF. The CDR3 bases are TGTGCCAGTAGTATAACCGGGACAGTAGAGACCCAGTACTTC.

The V gene is TRBV5-1, the J gene TRBJ2-3; TRBD1 is a possible D gene (6 bases). CDR1 SGHRS and CDR2 YFSETQ come from the germline V gene. The CDR3 loop spans 15 amino acids. The V gene lost 1 base and the J gene lost 3 bases, with 12 bases spanning the gap. In nucleotides, the CDR3 is TGCGCCAGCAGCTTGACCAGGGGCGCAACAGATACGCAGTATTTT. Amino acids: CASSLTRGATDTQYF. Variable domain in full (rest from reference TRBV5-1 and TRBJ2-3): KAGVTQTPRYLIKTRGQQVTLSCSPISGHRSVSWYQQTPGQGLQFLFEYFSETQRNKGNFPGRFSGRQFSNSRSEMNVSTLELGDSALYLCASSLTRGATDTQYFGPGTRLTVL.

The genes are TRBV29-1 and TRBJ2-1; D gene uncertain. The CDR3 spans 13 residues. The V end was cut by 1 base, the J end by 6 bases, with 10 bases between. CDR1 is SQVTM and CDR2 is ANQGSEA in the germline V gene. As DNA, the CDR3 is TGCAGCGTTGAAGTTGCGGTTGGCAATGAGCAGTTCTTC. This sequence encodes CSVEVAVGNEQFF.

This clone was detected a few times. The J gene is TRBJ2-1, the V gene TRBV5-4, with D perhaps matching TRBD1 (6 bases). Between the trimmed V and J ends, which lost 4 bases and 6 bases, there was a span of 14 bases. CDR1 is SGHNT and CDR2 is YYREEE in the germline V gene (reference sequence). This CDR3 spans 14 amino acids. CDR3 protein: CASSLGWGPNEQFF. As DNA, the CDR3 is TGTGCCAGCAGCCTGGGGTGGGGGCCCAATGAGCAGTTCTTC.

The chain has TRBV11-3 and TRBJ2-2; TRBD2 might be the D (7 bases). CDR3 length: 13 residues. Germline V lookup: CDR1 SGHNT, CDR2 YENEEA. Trimming left V 6 bases short and J 5 bases short, with 10 bases between. DNA of the CDR3: TGTGCCAGCAGGAGGGGGGGGACCGGGGAGCTGTTTTTT. Protein: CASRRGGTGELFF.

The rearrangement uses TRBV4-2 and TRBJ1-2; TRBD1 is a possible D gene (5 bases). The V and J ends lost 0 bases and 3 bases respectively, with 14 bases between them. The CDR3 is 16 amino acids. Germline values: CDR1 LGHNA, CDR2 YNFKEQ. The CDR3 DNA reads TGTGCCAGCAGCCAAGAGTTGTCTAGGGGCTACTATGGCTACACCTTC. It translates to CASSQELSRGYYGYTF.

CDR3 loop: CSVLRDIGQPQHF. The CDR3 DNA follows: TGCAGCGTTCTCCGGGACATCGGACAGCCCCAGCATTTT. The rearrangement uses TRBV29-1 and TRBJ1-5, with D perhaps matching TRBD1 (6 bases). CDR1 and CDR2 (germline): SQVTM, ANQGSEA. The CDR3 runs 13 residues. Trimming shortened V by 5 bases and J by 7 bases, and 15 bases separated the two germline ends.

This rearrangement joins TRBV25-1 to TRBJ2-1; tentatively, D is TRBD2 (6 bases). CDR1 is MGHDK, CDR2 SYGVNS, per germline. CDR3 size: 13 residues. Trimming removed 4 bases from V and 4 bases from J, with 8 bases in between. In DNA, the CDR3 is TGTGCCAGCAGTGGCGCGGGGTACAATGAGCAGTTCTTC. Its protein product is CASSGAGYNEQFF.

V gene TRBV5-6 combines with J gene TRBJ1-2, with D possibly TRBD1 on 6 matching bases. The CDR3 runs to 19 residues. V dropped 0 bases and J dropped 4 bases, with 25 bases sitting between them. Germline CDR1 and CDR2: SGHDT and YYEEEE. The chain's CDR3 is CASSLDGQQIINPSYGYTF. Written as DNA, the CDR3 is TGTGCCAGCAGCTTGGACGGACAGCAAATAATCAACCCCTCCTATGGCTACACCTTC. Combining the CDR3 with reference TRBV5-6 and TRBJ1-2 gives the whole variable domain DAGVTQSPTHLIKTRGQQVTLRCSPKSGHDTVSWYQQALGQGPQFIFQYYEEEERQRGNFPDRFSGHQFPNYSSELNVNALLLGDSALYLCASSLDGQQIINPSYGYTFGSGTRLTVV.

V and J are TRBV3-1 (or the pseudogene TRBV3-2) and TRBJ1-2; D is undetermined. The CDR3 loop spans 13 amino acids. Germline loops: CDR1 LGHDT, CDR2 YNNKEL (reference sequence). V shed 1 base and J shed 8 bases, with 11 bases lying between them. The CDR3 region has the DNA TGTGCCAGCAGCCAAGGTTTCGAGGGCGGCTACACCTTC. Encoded protein: CASSQGFEGGYTF.

The chain joins TRBV11-3 to TRBJ1-6; D unclear. V shed 0 bases and J shed 3 bases, with 3 bases lying between them. Germline V gene data show CDR1 as SGHNT and CDR2 as YENEEA. The CDR3 contains 14 residues. The CDR3 DNA follows: TGTGCCAGCAGCTTAGACAGCTATAATTCACCCCTCCACTTT. Translating it yields CASSLDSYNSPLHF.

V gene TRBV4-1 combines with J gene TRBJ1-3; 7 nucleotides agree with TRBD1. This CDR3 has 17 residues. From germline, CDR1 is MGHRA and CDR2 YSYEKL. Trimming removed 3 bases from V and 0 bases from J; junction bases left unmatched: 8. CDR3 region: CASSQGRQGPSGNTIYF. CDR3 in DNA: TGCGCCAGCAGCCAGGGAAGACAGGGCCCCTCTGGAAACACCATATATTTT.

This clone was counted only a few times. The chain carries TRBV19 and TRBJ2-1; 8 bases map to TRBD1. This CDR3 has 13 residues. Germline CDR1 is LNHDA and CDR2 is SQIVND (reference sequence). The junction had 2 bases not matched to a gene; V was cut back by 5 bases and J by 5 bases. The CDR3 reads CASSQGAHNEQFF. Here the CDR3 DNA reads TGTGCCAGTAGTCAGGGGGCACACAATGAGCAGTTCTTC.

This chain joins TRBV10-3 and TRBJ1-2; D is perhaps TRBD1 (6 bases). Germline values: CDR1 ENHRY, CDR2 SYGVKD. The CDR3 has 14 amino acids. Trimming removed 6 bases from V and 4 bases from J, with 15 bases in between. The CDR3 is CAISSGQPSYGYTF. The CDR3, as DNA: TGTGCCATCAGCTCCGGACAGCCTAGCTATGGCTACACCTTC.

The chain couples TRBV7-2 to TRBJ2-7, with D possibly being TRBD2 (6 bases). This CDR3 contains 12 residues. V gave up 7 bases and J gave up 7 bases, with 14 bases separating them. Germline V CDR1 and CDR2: SGHTA, FQGNSA. The CDR3, as DNA: TGTGCCAGCAACAAACGACTAGTAGAGCAGTACTTC. This gives the protein CASNKRLVEQYF.

J is TRBJ2-5 and V is TRBV4-2; D perhaps matches TRBD2 (7 bases). This CDR3 is built from 18 residues. CDR1 and CDR2 (germline): LGHNA, YNFKEQ. V shed 6 bases and J shed 3 bases, with 26 bases lying between them. This CDR3 reads CASRGGSGLTGRKETQYF. As DNA, the CDR3 is TGTGCCAGCAGGGGAGGGTCTGGTCTGACAGGACGGAAAGAGACCCAGTACTTC.

The J gene is TRBJ1-2, the V gene TRBV21-1; whether TRBD1, the table's D call, matches the DNA was not checked. TRBV21-1 is classified as a pseudogene. The length of the CDR3 is 19 residues. CDR3 protein: CASSKVPGQRYRANYGYTF. CDR3 coding DNA: TGTGCCAGCAGCAAAGTCCCAGGCCAACGATACCGAGCTAACTATGGCTACACCTTC.

The chain joins TRBV11-2 to TRBJ1-2, with D possibly being TRBD1 (6 bases). Germline CDR1 is SGHAT and CDR2 is FQNNGV. CDR3 length equals 15 residues. The V and J ends lost 0 bases and 7 bases respectively, with 15 bases between them. The CDR3 DNA follows: TGTGCCAGCAGCTTAGAGGGGGGGCATAGTCCTGGCTACACCTTC. This sequence encodes CASSLEGGHSPGYTF.

The rearrangement links TRBV10-3 to TRBJ1-6; D gene uncertain. The CDR3 runs 13 residues. CDR1 is ENHRY and CDR2 is SYGVKD in the germline V gene. V lost 11 bases and J lost 7, with 15 bases in between. The CDR3 reads CAGKRLNNSPLHF. The CDR3 region has the DNA TGTGCCGGAAAGCGGCTTAACAATTCACCCCTCCACTTT.

The chain recombines TRBV6-1 with TRBJ1-6; no firm D call. V lost 3 bases, J lost 7 bases, and 10 bases lay in between. Looked up from germline, CDR1 is MNHNS and CDR2 is SASEGT. The length of the CDR3 is 14 residues. The CDR3 loop is CASSDWALNSPLHF. The CDR3 DNA is TGTGCCAGCAGTGATTGGGCCCTCAATTCACCCCTCCACTTT.